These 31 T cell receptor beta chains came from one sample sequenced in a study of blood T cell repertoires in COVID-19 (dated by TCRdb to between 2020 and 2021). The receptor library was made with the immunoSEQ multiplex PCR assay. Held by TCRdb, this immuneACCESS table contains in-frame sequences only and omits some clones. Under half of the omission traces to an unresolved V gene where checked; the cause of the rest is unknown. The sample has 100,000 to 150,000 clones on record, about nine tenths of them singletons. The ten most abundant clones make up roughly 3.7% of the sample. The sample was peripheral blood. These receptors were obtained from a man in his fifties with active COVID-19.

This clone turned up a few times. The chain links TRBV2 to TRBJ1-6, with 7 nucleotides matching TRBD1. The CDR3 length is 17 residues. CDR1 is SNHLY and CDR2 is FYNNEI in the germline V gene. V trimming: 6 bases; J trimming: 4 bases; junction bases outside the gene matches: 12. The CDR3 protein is CASRAGGGGVYNSPLHF. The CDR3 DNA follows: TGTGCCAGCAGGGCAGGGGGTGGTGGGGTTTATAATTCACCCCTCCACTTT.

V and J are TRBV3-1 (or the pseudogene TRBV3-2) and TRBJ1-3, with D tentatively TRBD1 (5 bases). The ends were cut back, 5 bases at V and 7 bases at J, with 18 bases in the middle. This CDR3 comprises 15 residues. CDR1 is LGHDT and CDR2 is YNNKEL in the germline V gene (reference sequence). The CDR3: CASSSRVSRANTIYF. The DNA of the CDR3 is TGTGCCAGCAGCTCTAGGGTGTCCAGGGCCAACACCATATATTTT.

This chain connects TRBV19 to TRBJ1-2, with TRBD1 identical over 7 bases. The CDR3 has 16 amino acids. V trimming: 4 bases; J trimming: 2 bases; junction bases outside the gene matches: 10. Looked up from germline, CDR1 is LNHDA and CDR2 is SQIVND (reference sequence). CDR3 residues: CASSTGTAKLNYGYTF. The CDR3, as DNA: TGTGCCAGTAGTACCGGGACAGCAAAACTAAACTATGGCTACACCTTC.

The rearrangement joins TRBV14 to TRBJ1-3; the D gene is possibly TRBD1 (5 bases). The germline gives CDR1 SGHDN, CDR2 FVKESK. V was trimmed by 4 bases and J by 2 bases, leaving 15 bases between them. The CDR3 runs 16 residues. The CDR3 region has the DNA TGTGCCAGCAGCCTCCAAAGGGGCCTCACTGGAAACACCATATATTTT. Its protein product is CASSLQRGLTGNTIYF. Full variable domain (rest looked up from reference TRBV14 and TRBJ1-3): EAGVTQFPSHSVIEKGQTVTLRCDPISGHDNLYWYRRVMGKEIKFLLHFVKESKQDESGMPNNRFLAERTGGTYSTLKVQPAELEDSGVYFCASSLQRGLTGNTIYFGEGSWLTVV.

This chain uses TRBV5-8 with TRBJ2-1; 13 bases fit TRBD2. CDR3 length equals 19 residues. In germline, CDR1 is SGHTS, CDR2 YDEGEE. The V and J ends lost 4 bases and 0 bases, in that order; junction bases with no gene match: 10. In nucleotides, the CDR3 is TGTGCCAGCAGCCAGGGGGGGACTAGCGGGGTGAGCTCCTACAATGAGCAGTTCTTC. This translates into CASSQGGTSGVSSYNEQFF.

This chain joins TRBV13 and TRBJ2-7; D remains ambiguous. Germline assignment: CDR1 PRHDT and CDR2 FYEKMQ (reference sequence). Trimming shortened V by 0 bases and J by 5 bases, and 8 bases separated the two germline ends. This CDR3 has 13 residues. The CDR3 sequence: CASSLGGGNEQYF. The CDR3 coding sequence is TGTGCCAGCAGCTTAGGCGGCGGAAACGAGCAGTACTTC. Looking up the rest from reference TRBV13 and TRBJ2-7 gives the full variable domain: AAGVIQSPRHLIKEKRETATLKCYPIPRHDTVYWYQQGPGQDPQFLISFYEKMQSDKGSIPDRFSAQQFSDYHSELNMSSLELGDSALYFCASSLGGGNEQYFGPGTRLTVT.

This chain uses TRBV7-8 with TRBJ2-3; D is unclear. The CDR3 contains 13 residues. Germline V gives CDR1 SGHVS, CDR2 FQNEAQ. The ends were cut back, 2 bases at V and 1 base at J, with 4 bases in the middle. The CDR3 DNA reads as TGTGCCAGCAGCTTATATCGCACAGATACGCAGTATTTT. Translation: CASSLYRTDTQYF.

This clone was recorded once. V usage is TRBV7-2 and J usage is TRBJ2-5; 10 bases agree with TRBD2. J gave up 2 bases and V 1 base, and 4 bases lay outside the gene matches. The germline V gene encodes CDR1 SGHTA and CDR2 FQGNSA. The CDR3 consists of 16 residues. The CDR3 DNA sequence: TGTGCCAGCAGCTTAGGGGTACTAGCGGGGCAAGAGACCCAGTACTTC. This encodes CASSLGVLAGQETQYF.

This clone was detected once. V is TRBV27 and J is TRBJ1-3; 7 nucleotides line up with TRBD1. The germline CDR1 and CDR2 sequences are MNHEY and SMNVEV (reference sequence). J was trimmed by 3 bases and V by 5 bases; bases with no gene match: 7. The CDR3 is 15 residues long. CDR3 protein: CASSDNRGFGNTIYF. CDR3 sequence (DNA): TGTGCCAGCAGTGATAACAGGGGCTTTGGAAACACCATATATTTT.

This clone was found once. For the CDR3, the DNA is TGTGCCAGCAGCCAGGCCCAGGGCCTTACCTACGAGCAGTACTTC. Residues: CASSQAQGLTYEQYF. This rearrangement joins TRBV7-2 to TRBJ2-7; D might be TRBD1 (5 bases). The V gene lost 5 bases and the J gene lost 2 bases, with 16 bases spanning the gap. This CDR3 region has 15 residues. Germline V gives CDR1 SGHTA, CDR2 FQGNSA.

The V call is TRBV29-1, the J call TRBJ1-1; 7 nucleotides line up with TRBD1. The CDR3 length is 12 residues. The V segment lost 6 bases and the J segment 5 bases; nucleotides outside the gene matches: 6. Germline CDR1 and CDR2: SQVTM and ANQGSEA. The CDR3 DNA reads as TGCAGCGTGGGGACAGTTATGACTGAAGCTTTCTTT. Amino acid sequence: CSVGTVMTEAFF.

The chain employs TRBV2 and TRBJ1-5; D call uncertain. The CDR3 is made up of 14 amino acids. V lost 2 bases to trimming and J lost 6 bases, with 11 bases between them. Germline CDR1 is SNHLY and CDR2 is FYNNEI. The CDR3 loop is CASSEIGEVQPQHF. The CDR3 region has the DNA TGTGCCAGCAGTGAAATCGGGGAGGTTCAGCCCCAGCATTTT.

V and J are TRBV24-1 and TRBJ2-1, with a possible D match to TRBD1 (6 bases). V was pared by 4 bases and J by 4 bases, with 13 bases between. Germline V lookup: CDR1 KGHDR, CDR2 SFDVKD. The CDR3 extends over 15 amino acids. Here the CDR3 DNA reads TGTGCCACCAGTGACCCAAACGACAGGTACAATGAGCAGTTCTTC. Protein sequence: CATSDPNDRYNEQFF.

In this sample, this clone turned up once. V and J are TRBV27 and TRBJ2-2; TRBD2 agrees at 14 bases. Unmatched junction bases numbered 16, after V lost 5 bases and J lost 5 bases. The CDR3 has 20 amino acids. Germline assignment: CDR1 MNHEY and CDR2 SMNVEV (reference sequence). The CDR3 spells CASSPPIPGTSGSRTGELFF. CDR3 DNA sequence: TGTGCCAGCAGTCCCCCAATTCCCGGGACTAGCGGGAGTCGTACCGGGGAGCTGTTTTTT.

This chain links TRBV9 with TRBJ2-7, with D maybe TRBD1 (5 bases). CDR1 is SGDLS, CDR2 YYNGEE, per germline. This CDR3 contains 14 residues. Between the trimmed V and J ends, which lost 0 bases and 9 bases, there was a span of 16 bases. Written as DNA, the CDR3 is TGTGCCAGCAGCGTAGATGGTAGGAGAAGGGGGCAGTACTTC. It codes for CASSVDGRRRGQYF.

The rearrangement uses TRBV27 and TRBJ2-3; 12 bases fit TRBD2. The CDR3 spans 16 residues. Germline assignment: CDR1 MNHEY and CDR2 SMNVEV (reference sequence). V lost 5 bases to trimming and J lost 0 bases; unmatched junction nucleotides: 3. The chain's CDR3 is CASSLAGGLSTDTQYF. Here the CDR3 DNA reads TGTGCCAGCAGTCTAGCGGGAGGGCTTAGCACAGATACGCAGTATTTT.

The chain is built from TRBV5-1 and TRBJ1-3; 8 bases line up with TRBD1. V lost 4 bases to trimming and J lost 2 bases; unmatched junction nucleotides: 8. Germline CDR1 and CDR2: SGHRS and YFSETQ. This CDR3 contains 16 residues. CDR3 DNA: TGCGCCAGCAGCCGAACCTGGACAGGGCCTGGAAACACCATATATTTT. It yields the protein CASSRTWTGPGNTIYF.

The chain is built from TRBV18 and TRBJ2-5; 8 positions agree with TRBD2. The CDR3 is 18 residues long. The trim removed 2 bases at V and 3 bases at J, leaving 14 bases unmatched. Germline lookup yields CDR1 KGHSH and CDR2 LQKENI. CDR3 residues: CASSPSLLADLWEETQYF. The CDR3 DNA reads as TGTGCCAGCTCACCAAGCCTACTAGCGGACCTTTGGGAAGAGACCCAGTACTTC. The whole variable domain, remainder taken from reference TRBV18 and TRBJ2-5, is NAGVMQNPRHLVRRRGQEARLRCSPMKGHSHVYWYRQLPEEGLKFMVYLQKENIIDESGMPKERFSAEFPKEGPSILRIQQVVRGDSAAYFCASSPSLLADLWEETQYFGPGTRLLVL.

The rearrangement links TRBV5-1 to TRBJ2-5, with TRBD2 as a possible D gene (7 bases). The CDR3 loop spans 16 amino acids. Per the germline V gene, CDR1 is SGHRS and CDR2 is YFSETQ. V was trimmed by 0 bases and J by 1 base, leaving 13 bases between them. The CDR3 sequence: CASSLGSGGSQETQYF. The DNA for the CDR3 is TGCGCCAGCAGCTTGGGTTCGGGGGGCAGCCAAGAGACCCAGTACTTC.

The CDR3 DNA follows: TGCGCCAGCAGTCAATCGAGGACAGGGCACGAAAAACTGTTTTTT. The encoded protein is CASSQSRTGHEKLFF. The chain has TRBV23-1 and TRBJ1-4, with 8 nucleotides matching TRBD1. TRBV23-1 is an ORF, and what it does is uncertain. The V and J ends lost 0 bases and 8 bases, in that order; junction bases with no gene match: 5. The CDR3 spans 15 residues.

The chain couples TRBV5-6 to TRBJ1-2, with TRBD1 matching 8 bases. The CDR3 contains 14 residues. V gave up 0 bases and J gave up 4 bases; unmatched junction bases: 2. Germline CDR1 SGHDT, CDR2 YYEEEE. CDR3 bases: TGTGCCAGCAGCTTGGGACAGGGGCCCTATGGCTACACCTTC. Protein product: CASSLGQGPYGYTF.

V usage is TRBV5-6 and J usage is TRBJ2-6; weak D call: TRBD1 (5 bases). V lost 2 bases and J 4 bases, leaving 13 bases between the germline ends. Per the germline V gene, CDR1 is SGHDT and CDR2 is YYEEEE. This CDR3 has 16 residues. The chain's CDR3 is CASSFQGVRGANVLTF. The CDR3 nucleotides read TGTGCCAGCAGCTTTCAGGGTGTGAGAGGGGCCAACGTCCTGACTTTC. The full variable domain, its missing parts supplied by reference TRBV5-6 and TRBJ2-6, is DAGVTQSPTHLIKTRGQQVTLRCSPKSGHDTVSWYQQALGQGPQFIFQYYEEEERQRGNFPDRFSGHQFPNYSSELNVNALLLGDSALYLCASSFQGVRGANVLTFGAGSRLTVL.

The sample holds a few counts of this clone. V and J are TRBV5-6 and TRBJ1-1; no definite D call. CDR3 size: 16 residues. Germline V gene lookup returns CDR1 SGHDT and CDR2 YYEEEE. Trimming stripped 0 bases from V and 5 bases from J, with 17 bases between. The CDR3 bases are TGTGCCAGCAGCTTGGGGGGAGGACTCGGTCGGACTGAAGCTTTCTTT. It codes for CASSLGGGLGRTEAFF.

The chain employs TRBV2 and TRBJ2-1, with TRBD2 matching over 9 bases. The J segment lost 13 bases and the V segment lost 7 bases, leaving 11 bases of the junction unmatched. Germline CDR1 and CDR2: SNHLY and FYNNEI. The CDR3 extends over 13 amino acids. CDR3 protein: CASTDAGGPSQFF. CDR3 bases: TGTGCCAGCACTGATGCGGGAGGGCCCTCCCAGTTCTTC.

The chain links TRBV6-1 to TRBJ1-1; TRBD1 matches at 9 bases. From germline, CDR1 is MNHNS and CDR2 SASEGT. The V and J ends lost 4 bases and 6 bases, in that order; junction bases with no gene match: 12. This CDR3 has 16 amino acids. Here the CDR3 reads CASSAPTGGGSAEAFF. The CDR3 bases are TGTGCCAGCAGTGCACCGACAGGGGGTGGTAGCGCTGAAGCTTTCTTT.

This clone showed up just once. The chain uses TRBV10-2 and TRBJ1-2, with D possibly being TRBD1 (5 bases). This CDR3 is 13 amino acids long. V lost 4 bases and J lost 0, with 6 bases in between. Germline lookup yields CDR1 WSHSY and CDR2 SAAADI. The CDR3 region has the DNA TGCGCCAGCAGTGGGGGGGCTAACTATGGCTACACCTTC. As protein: CASSGGANYGYTF.

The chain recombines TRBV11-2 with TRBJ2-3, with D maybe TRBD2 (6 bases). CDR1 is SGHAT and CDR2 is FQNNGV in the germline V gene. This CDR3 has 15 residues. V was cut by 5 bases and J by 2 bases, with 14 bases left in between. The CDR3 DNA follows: TGTGCCAGCAGCGAGGGACTCTATCACACAGATACGCAGTATTTT. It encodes CASSEGLYHTDTQYF.

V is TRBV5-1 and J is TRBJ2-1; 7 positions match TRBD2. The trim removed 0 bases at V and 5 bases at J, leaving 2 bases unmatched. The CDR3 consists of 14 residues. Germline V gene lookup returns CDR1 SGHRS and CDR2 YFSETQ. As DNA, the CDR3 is TGCGCCAGCAGCTTGGGGGAGGGCGACAATGAGCAGTTCTTC. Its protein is CASSLGEGDNEQFF.

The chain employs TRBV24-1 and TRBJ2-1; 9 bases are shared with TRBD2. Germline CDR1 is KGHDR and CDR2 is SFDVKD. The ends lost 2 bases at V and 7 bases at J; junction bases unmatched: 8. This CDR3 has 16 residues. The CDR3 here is CATSDSGSGSMNEQFF. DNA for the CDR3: TGTGCCACCAGTGATTCGGGTAGCGGGAGTATGAATGAGCAGTTCTTC.

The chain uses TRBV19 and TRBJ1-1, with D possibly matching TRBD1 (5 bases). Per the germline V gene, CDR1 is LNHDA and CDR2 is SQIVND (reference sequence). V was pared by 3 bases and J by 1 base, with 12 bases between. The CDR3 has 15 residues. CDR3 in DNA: TGTGCCAGTAGTATTGGAGGGGCCTGGAACACTGAAGCTTTCTTT. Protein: CASSIGGAWNTEAFF.

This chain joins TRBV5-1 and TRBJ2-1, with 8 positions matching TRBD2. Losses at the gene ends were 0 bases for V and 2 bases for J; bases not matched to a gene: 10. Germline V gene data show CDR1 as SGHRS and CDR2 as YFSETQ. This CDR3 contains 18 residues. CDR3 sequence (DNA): TGCGCCAGCAGCTTGGTAGGCCGGACGGGACTAGCCTACAATGAGCAGTTCTTC. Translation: CASSLVGRTGLAYNEQFF.